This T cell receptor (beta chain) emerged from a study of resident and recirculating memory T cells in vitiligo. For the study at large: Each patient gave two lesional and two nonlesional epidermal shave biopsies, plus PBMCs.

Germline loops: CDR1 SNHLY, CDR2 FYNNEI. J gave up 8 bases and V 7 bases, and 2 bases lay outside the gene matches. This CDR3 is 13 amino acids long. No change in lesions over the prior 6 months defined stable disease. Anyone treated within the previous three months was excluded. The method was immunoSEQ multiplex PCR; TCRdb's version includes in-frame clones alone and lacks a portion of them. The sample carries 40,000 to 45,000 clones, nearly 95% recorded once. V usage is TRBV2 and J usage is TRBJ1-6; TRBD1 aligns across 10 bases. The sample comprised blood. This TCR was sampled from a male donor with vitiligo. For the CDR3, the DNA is TGTGCCAGCATAGGGACAGGGGATTCACCCCTCCACTTT. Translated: CASIGTGDSPLHF.